The TCR beta chain described here comes from a study of T cells after posttransplantation cyclophosphamide. V was clipped by 1 base and J by 7 bases, with 14 bases between them. CDR3 size: 15 residues. From germline, CDR1 is SNHLY and CDR2 FYNNEI. With regard to this clone: The antigen remains unidentified.

Generated by immunoSEQ multiplex PCR, the TCRdb table keeps only in-frame clones and is missing some. The data hold tens of thousands of clones, with around 84% observed a single time. Findings and limits, study-wide: TRB clonality was highly associated with recipient CMV seropositivity and reactivation. Tissue-infiltrating T cells from skin or gut overlapped little with blood T cells. Later post-transplant blood repertoires were often dominated by donor CD8+ memory clones.

This TCR was recovered from a man under 40 with a blood cancer, CMV-positive, and with a related stem cell donor. The V gene is TRBV2, the J gene TRBJ1-5; no clear D. Material for sequencing was PBMCs. This CDR3 is CASSEGAEGRQPQHF. The CDR3 DNA reads as TGTGCCAGCAGTGAAGGGGCTGAGGGAAGGCAGCCCCAGCATTTT.